The source of this TCR beta chain is a study of identical twins. In this sample, this clonotype turned up many times. One entry per CDR3 protein, called by TCRdb with MiXCR from the 5' RACE reads. Of 250,000 to 300,000 distinct CDR3 sequences listed, 8% to 9.5% were seen once; the top ten hold approximately 6.6%. The CDR3 has 14 residues. Deletions cut 7 bases from V and 4 bases from J, with 16 bases between. CDR1 is MRHNA, CDR2 SNTAGT, per germline. Healthy Caucasians alone served as donors. This sample also belongs to another study, concerning yellow fever vaccine responses in identical twins.

The sequence was obtained from a woman aged 18-29 years in good health. The rearrangement links TRBV6-4 to TRBJ1-1; D remains ambiguous. Sequencing was carried out using CD8+ T cells sorted from blood. CDR3 sequence (DNA): TGTGCCAGCAAGAATACAGCAATGGGCACTGAAGCTTTCTTT. Residues: CASKNTAMGTEAFF.